This T cell receptor beta chain was profiled in a study of T cell repertoires in cytomegalovirus infection. Across the whole study: The study used recently identified HLA-C-restricted and well-studied HLA-B-restricted CMV epitopes. Public TCR beta signatures were indicative of both CMV infection and a matching HLA type. Study-wide results and caveats: HLA-C-restricted TCR beta clonotypes specific for CMV led the ex vivo response. Summed frequency of public TCR beta families distinguished CMV carriers with the relevant HLA.

With regard to this clonotype: Its target is unknown.

TCRdb fed the reads into MiXCR, producing one record per CDR3 protein. The sample holds approximately 120,000 distinct CDR3 sequences; 25% to 30% are singletons and the top ten take roughly three quarters. Germline V gene lookup returns CDR1 SGHVS and CDR2 FNYEAQ. This CDR3 is built from 16 residues. Losses at the gene ends were 5 bases for V and 0 bases for J; bases not matched to a gene: 5. The genes are TRBV7-6 and TRBJ1-1, with TRBD1 identical over 11 bases. The clonotype was recovered from a human donor in good health (CMV status not recorded). Some clones in this sample may be carry-over from other donors' samples. The sample here was CD8+ T cells from cultured PBMCs, taken from culture after CMV antigen stimulation. The CDR3 reads CASSLWTGGMNTEAFF. CDR3 bases: TGTGCCAGCAGCCTGTGGACAGGGGGCATGAACACTGAAGCTTTCTTT.